The TCR beta chain described here comes from a study of blood T cells in healthy people across ages. Overall study context: T cells yielded about one barcoded beta molecule per two cells through template switching. Findings and limits, study-wide: Because sorting was not performed, PBMCs prevented conclusive naive versus antigen-experienced comparison.

Every sample gave at least 5 micrograms of total RNA when it was extracted. V was trimmed by 0 bases and J by 8 bases, leaving 13 bases between them. The CDR3 has 14 amino acids. The V gene's germline CDR1 is SGHDN and CDR2 FVKESK. This clonotype was seen a few times. Its antigen is still unknown. Sample-barcoded 5' priming and a J-beta primer mix drove a second PCR of about 6 to 12 cycles. TCRdb recomputed calls from the 5' RACE reads with MiXCR, one row per CDR3 protein. The table has roughly 700,000 distinct CDR3 sequences, less than 40% seen once. This receptor was taken from an elderly woman in good health. Sequencing was done on a sample of blood. The V and J genes are TRBV14 and TRBJ1-2; D not resolved. The chain's CDR3 is CASSQEAKAGGYTF. The DNA of the CDR3 is TGTGCCAGCAGCCAAGAGGCAAAGGCGGGAGGCTACACCTTC.